A selection of T cell receptor beta chains follows, all from one sample in a study of control samples from healthy donors and cancer patients. Clones were sequenced by immunoSEQ multiplex PCR, and TCRdb holds only the in-frame ones, with some missing. The sample yields around 100,000 clones, about 91% seen once. The sequenced material came from blood. Receptor source: a woman between 18 and 30 years old in good health. Both conserved end residues are part of each CDR3. The D gene is left open where the match is weak. A row's size may be missing; if present it is once, few, many or a size class.

D: -; size: -; J: TRBJ2-7; V: TRBV6-1; CDR3: CASSDDRYEQYF; DNA: TGTGCCAGCAGTGACGACAGATACGAGCAGTACTTC
D: -; size: few; J: TRBJ1-4; V: TRBV2; CDR3: CASSEWGKATNEKLFF; DNA: TGTGCCAGCAGTGAATGGGGGAAGGCAACTAATGAAAAACTGTTTTTT
D: -; size: -; J: TRBJ1-1; V: TRBV19; CDR3: CASVPQMKGPAEAFF; DNA: TGTGCCAGTGTTCCACAGATGAAGGGTCCCGCTGAAGCTTTCTTT
D: -; size: once; J: TRBJ1-5; V: TRBV30; CDR3: CAWSPQGNQPQHF; DNA: TGTGCCTGGAGTCCACAGGGCAATCAGCCCCAGCATTTT
D: TRBD1; size: -; J: TRBJ1-5; V: TRBV19; CDR3: CASRDGQGGYSNQPQHF; DNA: TGTGCCAGTAGAGACGGACAGGGAGGATATAGCAATCAGCCCCAGCATTTT
D: TRBD2; size: -; J: TRBJ2-1; V: TRBV7-6; CDR3: CASNEIAGGNEQFF; DNA: TGTGCCAGCAACGAGATAGCGGGAGGCAATGAGCAGTTCTTC
D: -; size: once; J: TRBJ2-2; V: TRBV6-5; CDR3: CASTPLNTGELFF; DNA: TGTGCCAGCACCCCCCTTAACACCGGGGAGCTGTTTTTT
D: -; size: -; J: TRBJ2-5; V: TRBV28; CDR3: CASSLILGVQYF; DNA: TGTGCCAGCAGTTTGATCTTGGGCGTCCAGTACTTC
D: -; size: -; J: TRBJ2-5; V: TRBV6-6; CDR3: CASSYGPNQETQYF; DNA: TGTGCCAGCAGTTATGGGCCGAATCAAGAGACCCAGTACTTC
D: -; size: -; J: TRBJ2-2; V: TRBV28; CDR3: CASSLWGPREGGELFF; DNA: TGTGCCAGCAGTTTATGGGGGCCGAGGGAAGGCGGGGAGCTGTTTTTT
D: -; size: -; J: TRBJ1-1; V: TRBV11-2; CDR3: CASSRVMNTEAFF; DNA: TGTGCCAGCAGCCGGGTCATGAACACTGAAGCTTTCTTT
D: -; size: -; J: TRBJ1-1; V: TRBV6-4; CDR3: CASSLGADNTEAFF; DNA: TGTGCCAGCAGTTTGGGGGCAGATAACACTGAAGCTTTCTTT
D: -; size: -; J: TRBJ1-1; V: TRBV10-1; CDR3: CASSELAGSDTEAFF; DNA: TGCGCCAGCAGTGAGTTGGCGGGGTCGGACACTGAAGCTTTCTTT
D: -; size: -; J: TRBJ2-2; V: TRBV7-2; CDR3: CASSSRRGGKPSTGELFF; DNA: TGTGCCAGCAGCTCCCGGCGTGGCGGGAAACCGAGCACCGGGGAGCTGTTTTTT
D: -; size: -; J: TRBJ2-2; V: TRBV6-4; CDR3: CASSPLLDTGELFF; DNA: TGTGCCAGCAGTCCCTTGCTGGACACCGGGGAGCTGTTTTTT
D: -; size: -; J: TRBJ1-3; V: TRBV6-6; CDR3: CAGGAAGNTIYF; DNA: TGTGCCGGAGGAGCGGCCGGAAACACCATATATTTT
D: -; size: -; J: TRBJ2-7; V: TRBV18; CDR3: CASSKVGGLHYEQYF; DNA: TGTGCCAGCTCCAAGGTCGGGGGGCTCCACTACGAGCAGTACTTC
D: -; size: -; J: TRBJ2-7; V: TRBV14; CDR3: CASSHRDNSYEQYF; DNA: TGTGCCAGCAGCCACCGGGACAACTCCTACGAGCAGTACTTC
D: -; size: -; J: TRBJ1-2; V: TRBV28; CDR3: CASSPPPGLGNYGYTF; DNA: TGTGCCAGCAGTCCCCCCCCGGGGTTGGGGAACTATGGCTACACCTTC
D: TRBD1; size: -; J: TRBJ2-5; V: TRBV19; CDR3: CASSTGDRDLETQYF; DNA: TGTGCCAGTAGTACGGGGGACAGGGACCTGGAGACCCAGTACTTC
D: TRBD2; size: -; J: TRBJ2-3; V: TRBV19; CDR3: CASRTSGSTDTQYF; DNA: TGTGCCAGTAGGACTAGCGGGAGCACAGATACGCAGTATTTT
D: -; size: -; J: TRBJ2-7; V: TRBV3-1/TRBV3-2; CDR3: CASSQDRRPVESYEQYF; DNA: TGTGCCAGCAGCCAAGATAGGAGGCCCGTTGAATCCTACGAGCAGTACTTC
D: TRBD1; size: -; J: TRBJ1-3; V: TRBV7-8; CDR3: CASSATGLGNTIYF; DNA: TGTGCCAGCAGCGCGACAGGGTTGGGAAACACCATATATTTT
D: -; size: -; J: TRBJ2-1; V: TRBV15; CDR3: CATSRDPSSYNEQFF; DNA: TGTGCCACCAGCAGAGATCCGAGCTCCTACAATGAGCAGTTCTTC
D: TRBD1; size: -; J: TRBJ1-2; V: TRBV4-1; CDR3: CASSHAGTGRKEGYTF; DNA: TGCGCCAGCAGCCATGCCGGGACAGGGCGGAAGGAAGGCTACACCTTC
D: -; size: -; J: TRBJ1-2; V: TRBV24-1; CDR3: CATSDPGGGSENGYTF; DNA: TGTGCCACCAGTGACCCCGGGGGGGGGAGCGAAAATGGCTACACCTTC
D: -; size: -; J: TRBJ1-3; V: TRBV9; CDR3: CASNLAEEGNTIYF; DNA: TGTGCCAGCAACCTCGCCGAGGAGGGAAACACCATATATTTT
D: -; size: -; J: TRBJ1-2; V: TRBV28; CDR3: CASGGRNYGYTF; DNA: TGTGCCAGCGGGGGGCGCAACTATGGCTACACCTTC
D: TRBD2; size: -; J: TRBJ2-3; V: TRBV2; CDR3: CASSRDFGGGDTQYF; DNA: TGTGCCAGCAGTCGGGACTTTGGCGGGGGAGATACGCAGTATTTT
D: -; size: -; J: TRBJ1-2; V: TRBV9; CDR3: CASSRSGGAYGYTF; DNA: TGTGCCAGCAGCCGGAGCGGAGGGGCCTATGGCTACACCTTC
D: -; size: -; J: TRBJ2-5; V: TRBV5-4; CDR3: CASSLDWVTEGRETQYF; DNA: TGTGCCAGCAGCTTGGATTGGGTGACCGAGGGACGAGAGACCCAGTACTTC